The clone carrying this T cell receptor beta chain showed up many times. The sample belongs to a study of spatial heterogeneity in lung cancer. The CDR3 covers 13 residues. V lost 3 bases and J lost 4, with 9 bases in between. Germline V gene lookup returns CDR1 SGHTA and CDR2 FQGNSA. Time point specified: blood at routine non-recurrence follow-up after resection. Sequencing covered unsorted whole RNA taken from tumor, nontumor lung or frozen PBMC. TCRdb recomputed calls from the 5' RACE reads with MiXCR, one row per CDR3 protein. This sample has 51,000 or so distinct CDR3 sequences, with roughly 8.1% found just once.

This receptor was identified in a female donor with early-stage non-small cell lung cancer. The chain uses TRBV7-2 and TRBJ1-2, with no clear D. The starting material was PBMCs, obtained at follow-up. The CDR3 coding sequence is TGTGCCAGCAGCTTTGGGCAGGCCTATGGCTACACCTTC. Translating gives CASSFGQAYGYTF.